The entry below gives a single T cell receptor (beta chain) sequence along with its context. Germline CDR1 LGHDT, CDR2 YNNKEL (reference sequence). This CDR3 comprises 15 residues. Trimming cost V 0 bases and J 10 bases; bases outside gene matches: 5. This entry comes from a study of blood T cell repertoires in COVID-19. Study-wide background: Researchers got acute and convalescent COVID-19 samples from the United States, Italy and Spain. T cells, B-cell-depleted T cells, or PBMCs provided the cDNA or gDNA that served as material.

Original analysis: Amplification with reference gene primers provided the estimates of nucleated cell counts. Using immunoSEQ multiplex PCR, the repertoire was profiled, and TCRdb retains in-frame clones only, with some absent. For V, J and clone size, that table is used; D and trimming come from the DNA. The table shows more than 100,000 clones, with about nine tenths occurring only once. Sequencing was performed on peripheral blood. The chain uses TRBV3-1 (or the pseudogene TRBV3-2) and TRBJ2-1, with 11 positions matching TRBD2. This sequence originates from a woman of 80 years or more in a cohort sampled during active COVID-19. The CDR3 nucleotides are TGTGCCAGCAGCCAAGATAGGGCTAGCGGGAGGGAGCAGTTCTTC. Translated, it gives CASSQDRASGREQFF.